Sequencing of this T cell receptor beta chain was carried out in a study of CD8 T cells in Susac syndrome (dated by TCRdb to between 2017 and 2020). Notes on the research overall: Whether CD8+ T cell activation and differentiation in Susac syndrome was antigen driven was tested using repertoire sequencing.

RNA was extracted with the RNeasy kit and roughly 0.45 to 1 ug was reverse transcribed using random hexamers. TCR beta CDR3 regions were amplified with the immunoSEQ multiplex PCR assay covering 54 Vbeta and 13 Jbeta segments. PCR amplification bias was corrected using a synthetic template baseline for primer optimization and computational correction. Per the original workflow: Reads were assigned to V, D and J genes according to IMGT and analyzed in immunoSEQ Analyzer, with only productive sequences retained. Clonality was calculated as one minus the Shannon entropy normalized by log2 of the number of productive unique sequences. For each patient and control, public and private clones were evaluated among the 100 most prevalent clones. A clone was defined as Susac-specific if it was absent from the healthy and MS cohorts, from some 980 published viral clones and from other ImmuneACCESS disease sequences. Through fastp at Q25 and MiXCR, TCRdb rebuilt clones from the public reads, retaining in-frame beta chains. Each CDR3 protein gets just one entry, which takes the most common genes and DNA from the rows behind it. The V and J calls, along with clone size, are taken from TCRdb and not from the paper's own processing. Within this sample are over 120,000 distinct CDR3 sequences, with approximately 94% of them counted one time only. The top ten clones comprise nearly 0.085% of the sample.

As concerns this clonotype: This clone's antigen is unknown. No base-level quality is on record; no much larger clone is a single base apart.

Per the germline V gene, SGHTA is the CDR1 and FQGNSA is the CDR2. Measured from the cysteine to the phenylalanine, the CDR3 is 15 residues long. This entry keeps only the CDR3 DNA: 45 bases, framed from base 1. The germline ends are 14 bases apart after V is trimmed by 5 bases and J by 3 bases. Peripheral blood CD8+ and CD4+ T cells from healthy donors, Susac syndrome patients and multiple sclerosis patients were profiled by high-throughput TCR beta sequencing. Healthy donors were included as age- and sex-matched controls. Bulk CD8+ and CD4+ T cells were purified magnetically by negative isolation, whereas CD8+ TEMRA cells were enriched by FACS. Blood was drawn into EDTA tubes, processed within 24 hours, and PBMCs were isolated by density gradient centrifugation. PBMCs intended for TCR sequencing were cryopreserved in liquid nitrogen and thawed later in a water bath at 37 degrees C. The sorted or isolated CD4+, CD8+ and CD8+ TEMRA cells reached a purity of at least 90%.

Results the study describes overall, beyond this receptor: The study acknowledged that relatively few individuals were included in the TCR sequencing and HLA analysis.

The TCR was taken from a human donor in good health. The chain is encoded by TRBV7-2 joined to TRBJ2-1, and perhaps TRBD1 as D gene, on 6 matching bases. The source material was CD4+ T cells from PBMCs. The CDR3 region reads CASSLRGYGYNEQFF. DNA sequence: TGTGCCAGCAGCCTCAGGGGATATGGCTACAATGAGCAGTTCTTC.